Shown below are 19 T cell receptor beta chains from a single sample sequenced in a study of T cell responses to AZD1222 COVID-19 vaccine. Assay: immunoSEQ multiplex PCR; the TCRdb copy retains only in-frame clones and omits some. The sample lists roughly 180,000 clones, approximately 94% seen once, with more than 1.5% in the top ten. This specimen consisted of peripheral blood, obtained 28 days after the second AZD1222 dose. These receptor sequences come from an adult who received the AZD1222 COVID-19 vaccine.

This rearrangement joins TRBV9 to TRBJ2-7; no reliable D call. Germline V gene lookup returns CDR1 SGDLS and CDR2 YYNGEE. V was trimmed by 1 base and J by 5 bases, leaving 13 bases between them. This CDR3 spans 14 amino acids. CDR3 nucleotide sequence: TGTGCCAGCAGCGTATTGCCAGGTAACAACGAGCAGTACTTC. It specifies CASSVLPGNNEQYF.

CDR3 protein: CASSAGLAGGIQETQYF. The CDR3 bases are TGCGCCAGCAGCGCCGGACTAGCGGGGGGGATCCAAGAGACCCAGTACTTC. The chain couples TRBV5-1 to TRBJ2-5; 15 bases are shared with TRBD2. J was trimmed by 1 base and V by 4 bases; bases with no gene match: 5. Germline CDR1 is SGHRS and CDR2 is YFSETQ. The length of the CDR3 is 17 residues.

The chain carries TRBV20-1 and TRBJ2-7, with TRBD2 as a possible D gene (6 bases). V was trimmed by 1 base and J by 6 bases, leaving 7 bases between them. The CDR3 extends over 11 amino acids. Per the germline V gene, CDR1 is DFQATT and CDR2 is SNEGSKA (reference sequence). In DNA, the CDR3 is TGCAGTGCTAGAGTGACTAGCGAGCAGTACTTC. Its protein product is CSARVTSEQYF.

The chain links TRBV5-4 to TRBJ1-1, with 10 bases matching TRBD1. Germline V lookup: CDR1 SGHNT, CDR2 YYREEE (reference sequence). After removal of 4 bases from V and 4 bases from J, the junction contained 7 bases not matched to a gene. CDR3 length: 15 residues. Written as DNA, the CDR3 is TGTGCCAGCAGCCGAGACAGGGGGCTTAGCACTGAAGCTTTCTTT. This sequence encodes CASSRDRGLSTEAFF.

This clone was observed once. The chain's CDR3 is CSLSGGYSYNEQFF. DNA of the CDR3: TGCAGCTTAAGCGGGGGGTACTCCTACAATGAGCAGTTCTTC. J is TRBJ2-1 and V is TRBV29-1; the match to TRBD2 covers 9 bases. The CDR3 loop spans 14 amino acids. CDR1 and CDR2 (germline): SQVTM, ANQGSEA. The ends lost 8 bases at V and 0 bases at J; junction bases unmatched: 5.

The chain uses TRBV19 and TRBJ2-7, with D possibly matching TRBD1 (5 bases). The CDR3 is 12 residues long. V was cut by 4 bases and J by 6 bases, with 10 bases left in between. Germline CDR1 is LNHDA and CDR2 is SQIVND (reference sequence). CDR3 region: CASSTGSVEQYF. For the CDR3, the DNA is TGTGCCAGTAGTACAGGGTCGGTCGAGCAGTACTTC.

The chain combines TRBV3-1 (or the pseudogene TRBV3-2) with TRBJ2-5; tentative D call: TRBD2 (6 bases). Germline CDR1 reads LGHDT; CDR2 reads YNNKEL (reference sequence). V was shortened by 3 bases and J by 13 bases, with 15 bases between the two germline ends. The CDR3 length is 12 residues. The CDR3 spells CASSHLALATYF. In DNA form, the CDR3 reads TGTGCCAGCAGCCACCTGGCCCTAGCGACGTACTTC.

This chain joins TRBV3-1 (or the pseudogene TRBV3-2) and TRBJ2-1, with TRBD1 matching over 10 bases. J lost 6 bases, V lost 8 bases, and 4 bases had no gene match. CDR1 and CDR2 from the germline V gene are LGHDT and YNNKEL (reference sequence). This CDR3 comprises 13 residues. The CDR3 region is CASDRGQANEQFF. DNA of the CDR3: TGTGCCAGCGACAGGGGGCAGGCCAATGAGCAGTTCTTC.

The chain recombines TRBV11-3 with TRBJ1-1; maybe TRBD1 (6 bases). CDR1 is SGHNT and CDR2 is YENEEA in the germline V gene. The CDR3 totals 15 residues. Trimming left V 0 bases short and J 4 bases short, with 12 bases between. The CDR3 protein is CASSLDQGGGTEAFF. The CDR3 region has the DNA TGTGCCAGCAGCTTAGATCAAGGGGGTGGCACTGAAGCTTTCTTT.

The chain links TRBV9 to TRBJ2-1; no definite D call. CDR1 and CDR2 (germline): SGDLS, YYNGEE. The CDR3 extends over 15 amino acids. Trimming pared 4 bases from V and 0 bases from J, leaving 11 bases between. CDR3 in amino acids: CASSLGTGSYNEQFF. The CDR3 bases are TGTGCCAGCAGCCTCGGAACCGGCTCCTACAATGAGCAGTTCTTC.

The gene calls are TRBV18 and TRBJ2-6; D gene ambiguous. From germline, CDR1 is KGHSH and CDR2 LQKENI. The CDR3 runs 14 residues. The V end was cut by 0 bases, the J end by 3 bases, with 3 bases between. CDR3 protein: CASSPPGGANVLTF. Here the CDR3 DNA reads TGTGCCAGCTCACCACCGGGTGGGGCCAACGTCCTGACTTTC.

This clone showed up just once. The chain is built from TRBV5-1 and TRBJ1-2; TRBD1 is a possible D gene (5 bases). This CDR3 is built from 12 residues. Germline V lookup: CDR1 SGHRS, CDR2 YFSETQ. V was cut by 4 bases and J by 8 bases, with 12 bases left in between. The CDR3 sequence is CASSPPGGGYTF. The CDR3 nucleotides read TGCGCCAGCAGCCCGCCCGGGGGAGGCTACACCTTC.

V usage is TRBV5-1 and J usage is TRBJ2-1, with 8 nucleotides matching TRBD2. The CDR3 runs to 14 residues. V lost 0 bases to trimming and J lost 8 bases; unmatched junction nucleotides: 4. CDR1 is SGHRS and CDR2 is YFSETQ in the germline V gene. The chain's CDR3 is CASSLEPGGDEQFF. The CDR3 DNA reads as TGCGCCAGCAGCTTGGAGCCGGGAGGGGATGAGCAGTTCTTC.

The rearrangement joins TRBV19 to TRBJ1-1, with D possibly being TRBD1 (5 bases). In germline, CDR1 is LNHDA, CDR2 SQIVND (reference sequence). CDR3 length equals 12 residues. Between the trimmed V and J ends, which lost 9 bases and 6 bases, there was a span of 14 bases. CDR3 bases: TGTGCCAGCCAATGGGGGTCCGCTGAAGCTTTCTTT. This sequence encodes CASQWGSAEAFF.

The chain has TRBV13 and TRBJ2-1, with D unclear. This CDR3 has 11 amino acids. Germline-derived CDR1 and CDR2 are PRHDT and FYEKMQ (reference sequence). The V and J ends lost 1 base and 9 bases respectively, with 4 bases between them. CDR3 DNA: TGTGCCAGCAGCTTAGAGGGTGAGCAGTTCTTC. Translation gives CASSLEGEQFF. Combining the CDR3 with reference TRBV13 and TRBJ2-1 gives the whole variable domain AAGVIQSPRHLIKEKRETATLKCYPIPRHDTVYWYQQGPGQDPQFLISFYEKMQSDKGSIPDRFSAQQFSDYHSELNMSSLELGDSALYFCASSLEGEQFFGPGTRLTVL.

This clone is a singleton in its sample. The gene calls are TRBV2 and TRBJ2-7; D not resolved. The germline V and J ends were trimmed by 4 bases and 4 bases, with 14 bases remaining between them. The CDR3 length is 14 residues. Germline values: CDR1 SNHLY, CDR2 FYNNEI. As DNA, the CDR3 is TGTGCCAGCAGTGTGCCCTTCTCGGGTTACGAGCAGTACTTC. Protein product: CASSVPFSGYEQYF.

The chain has TRBV28 and TRBJ2-7; D is unresolved. The V end was cut by 2 bases, the J end by 6 bases, with 14 bases between. The CDR3 has 14 residues. Germline loops: CDR1 MDHEN, CDR2 SYDVKM. The chain's CDR3 is CASSLNGPTFEQYF. The DNA of the CDR3 is TGTGCCAGCAGTTTAAACGGGCCCACCTTCGAGCAGTACTTC.

CDR3 in DNA: TGTGCCAGCAGTTACTACGGACGGAGGAGGAAGGAGCTGTTTTTT. It encodes CASSYYGRRRKELFF. V gene TRBV6-5 combines with J gene TRBJ2-2; TRBD2 might be the D (5 bases). The CDR3 consists of 15 residues. V lost 1 base and J 10 bases, leaving 16 bases between the germline ends. The V gene's germline CDR1 is MNHEY and CDR2 SVGAGI.

The J gene is TRBJ2-3, the V gene TRBV6-1, with 11 nucleotides matching TRBD2. J lost 5 bases, V lost 2 bases, and 9 bases had no gene match. There are 17 residues in the CDR3. The V gene's germline CDR1 is MNHNS and CDR2 SASEGT. CDR3 residues: CASSERRASGGLDTQYF. Here the CDR3 DNA reads TGTGCCAGCAGTGAAAGACGGGCTAGCGGGGGGTTAGATACGCAGTATTTT.